This T cell receptor beta chain emerged from a study of response to subunit inactivated influenza vaccine. This clonotype occurred a few times. The antigen remains unidentified. Study conclusions and caveats: Seasonal influenza vaccination, on each occasion, was suggested by the authors to recruit few new T cells.

V was pared by 0 bases and J by 5 bases, with 8 bases of the junction left unmatched. The germline V gene encodes CDR1 SGHRS and CDR2 YFSETQ. The CDR3 contains 16 residues. TCRdb independently ran MiXCR on the RT-PCR reads; one entry per CDR3 protein. Found here are under 950,000 distinct CDR3 sequences, 21% of them singletons; the top ten hold 9.5% to 13%. This sequence originates from a man between 50 and 59 years old who received an inactivated influenza vaccine. The sequencing used PBMCs from blood, collected 5 days after vaccination. The chain uses TRBV5-1 and TRBJ2-7, with 10 nucleotides matching TRBD2. CDR3 coding DNA: TGCGCCAGCAGCTTGGCCACGGCTAGCGGGGGCAACGAGCAGTACTTC. Amino acid sequence: CASSLATASGGNEQYF.